The rows below give T cell receptor beta chains drawn from one sample of a study of cytomegalovirus exposure and HLA in healthy donors. Here immunoSEQ multiplex PCR was the method, and the copy in TCRdb shows in-frame clones only, minus some. The repertoire has approximately 150,000 clones, 81% of them found once; the top ten carry approximately 13%. The sample was PBMCs. The receptors were gathered from a woman between 50 and 59 years old in good health and CMV-seronegative. CDR3s include the opening cysteine and the closing phenylalanine or tryptophan. Each record gives: V gene, clone size, J gene, D gene, CDR3 DNA, CDR3 protein. A D gene is named only where the DNA matches it firmly. The listing skips clone size in some rows; elsewhere it reads once, few, many or a size class.

v_call: TRBV5-1
clone_size: NA
j_call: TRBJ1-1
d_call: TRBD1
cdr3_nt: TGCGCCAGCAGCGGGGGACAGACGAACACTGAAGCTTTCTTT
cdr3_aa: CASSGGQTNTEAFF

v_call: TRBV6-4
clone_size: once
j_call: TRBJ1-1
d_call: NA
cdr3_nt: TGTGCCAGCAGCTACCAGGAGAACACTGAAGCTTTCTTT
cdr3_aa: CASSYQENTEAFF

v_call: TRBV11-2
clone_size: NA
j_call: TRBJ1-2
d_call: NA
cdr3_nt: TGTGCCAGCAGCTTTTCCCCGGGGGATGGCTACACCTTC
cdr3_aa: CASSFSPGDGYTF

v_call: TRBV5-5
clone_size: few
j_call: TRBJ1-5
d_call: TRBD1
cdr3_nt: TGTGCCAGCAGCTGGACAGGTATTCATAGCAATCAGCCCCAGCATTTT
cdr3_aa: CASSWTGIHSNQPQHF

v_call: TRBV7-9
clone_size: NA
j_call: TRBJ2-1
d_call: NA
cdr3_nt: TGTTCCAGCAGCTCAAAGGGGGAAGTAAGCTCCTACAATGAGCAGTTCTTC
cdr3_aa: CSSSSKGEVSSYNEQFF

v_call: TRBV10-2
clone_size: NA
j_call: TRBJ2-3
d_call: NA
cdr3_nt: TGCGCCAGCAGTGACCAGGGGCGGAGAAGCACAGATACGCAGTATTTT
cdr3_aa: CASSDQGRRSTDTQYF

v_call: TRBV5-4
clone_size: NA
j_call: TRBJ1-6
d_call: NA
cdr3_nt: TGTGCCAGCAGCTCGGACATCTATAATTCACCCCTCCACTTT
cdr3_aa: CASSSDIYNSPLHF

v_call: TRBV13
clone_size: NA
j_call: TRBJ2-5
d_call: NA
cdr3_nt: TGTGCCAGCAGCCTAAGGGCAGGGGAAGAGACCCAGTACTTC
cdr3_aa: CASSLRAGEETQYF

v_call: TRBV19
clone_size: NA
j_call: TRBJ2-2
d_call: NA
cdr3_nt: TGTGCCAGTAGTATCCCGTATACTCAGCGGGTGACCGGGGAGCTGTTTTTT
cdr3_aa: CASSIPYTQRVTGELFF

v_call: TRBV5-4
clone_size: NA
j_call: TRBJ2-7
d_call: NA
cdr3_nt: TGCGCCAGCAGCTTGGACTGGCGGGAATCCGAGCAGTACTTC
cdr3_aa: CASSLDWRESEQYF

v_call: TRBV2
clone_size: NA
j_call: TRBJ1-2
d_call: TRBD1
cdr3_nt: TGTGCCAGCAGTGAACAGGGACAGCCTAACTATGGCTACACCTTC
cdr3_aa: CASSEQGQPNYGYTF

v_call: TRBV6-4
clone_size: NA
j_call: TRBJ2-7
d_call: TRBD2
cdr3_nt: TGTGCCAGCACCGGTAGCGGGAGGGCCTGTCACTACGAGCAGTACTTC
cdr3_aa: CASTGSGRACHYEQYF

v_call: TRBV7-2
clone_size: NA
j_call: TRBJ2-7
d_call: TRBD2
cdr3_nt: TGTGCCAGCAGCCCGAGACTAGCGGGGGTAAGCTCCTACGAGCAGTACTTC
cdr3_aa: CASSPRLAGVSSYEQYF

v_call: TRBV14
clone_size: NA
j_call: TRBJ1-2
d_call: NA
cdr3_nt: TGTGCCAGCAGCCCTCTAAGGGGCTCTGCTAACTATGGCTACACCTTC
cdr3_aa: CASSPLRGSANYGYTF

v_call: TRBV5-4
clone_size: NA
j_call: TRBJ2-6
d_call: NA
cdr3_nt: TGTGCCAGCAGCTTGGGAGGGCCCACACACTCTGGGGCCAACGTCCTGACTTTC
cdr3_aa: CASSLGGPTHSGANVLTF

v_call: TRBV5-1
clone_size: NA
j_call: TRBJ2-2
d_call: TRBD2
cdr3_nt: TGCGCCAGCAGCCCTTCGGTCGGGGGGGCCGTCCGGGCCGGGGAGCTGTTTTTT
cdr3_aa: CASSPSVGGAVRAGELFF

v_call: TRBV7-2
clone_size: NA
j_call: TRBJ2-1
d_call: TRBD2
cdr3_nt: TGTGCCAGCAGCTTAGCGCTAGCGGGGGGGCGATCGGTCTTC
cdr3_aa: CASSLALAGGRSVF

v_call: TRBV7-9
clone_size: NA
j_call: TRBJ2-5
d_call: NA
cdr3_nt: TGTGCCAGCAGCTTAGTCAGGCCCCAAGAGACCCAGTACTTC
cdr3_aa: CASSLVRPQETQYF

v_call: TRBV7-3
clone_size: NA
j_call: TRBJ2-2
d_call: TRBD1
cdr3_nt: TGTGCCAGCAGCTTCCAGGGGGCCACCGGGGAGCTGTTTTTT
cdr3_aa: CASSFQGATGELFF

v_call: TRBV28
clone_size: NA
j_call: TRBJ2-7
d_call: TRBD2
cdr3_nt: TGTGCCAGCAGTTTAACTAGCGAACTCCACGAGCAGTACTTC
cdr3_aa: CASSLTSELHEQYF

v_call: TRBV27
clone_size: NA
j_call: TRBJ2-3
d_call: NA
cdr3_nt: TGTGCCAGCAAGTACACAGGAACCACAGATACGCAGTATTTT
cdr3_aa: CASKYTGTTDTQYF

v_call: TRBV5-4
clone_size: many
j_call: TRBJ1-1
d_call: TRBD1
cdr3_nt: TGTGCCAGCAGCTTGGGTCTCCGGACAGGGCGATTAGGAACTGAAGCTTTCTTT
cdr3_aa: CASSLGLRTGRLGTEAFF

v_call: TRBV5-4
clone_size: NA
j_call: TRBJ1-1
d_call: NA
cdr3_nt: TGTGCCAGCAGCTTGGACAGGGTTGTCACTGAAGCTTTCTTT
cdr3_aa: CASSLDRVVTEAFF

v_call: TRBV5-8
clone_size: few
j_call: TRBJ2-3
d_call: TRBD2
cdr3_nt: TGTGCCAGCGGGTTACTAGCGGGGTTTCCCACAGATACGCAGTATTTT
cdr3_aa: CASGLLAGFPTDTQYF

v_call: TRBV11-2
clone_size: NA
j_call: TRBJ2-6
d_call: NA
cdr3_nt: TGTGCCAGCAGCCCAGATACTGGGGCCAACGTCCTGACTTTC
cdr3_aa: CASSPDTGANVLTF

v_call: TRBV7-2
clone_size: NA
j_call: TRBJ2-5
d_call: NA
cdr3_nt: TGTGCCAGCAGCCAACGGGGTCGGGAGACCCAGTACTTC
cdr3_aa: CASSQRGRETQYF

v_call: TRBV7-3
clone_size: NA
j_call: TRBJ1-2
d_call: TRBD1
cdr3_nt: TGTGCCAGCAGCCTGGGACAGGGCAACTATGGCTACACCTTC
cdr3_aa: CASSLGQGNYGYTF

v_call: TRBV18
clone_size: NA
j_call: TRBJ2-1
d_call: NA
cdr3_nt: TGTGCCAGCTCACGGGACTCTTCCTACAATGAGCAGTTCTTC
cdr3_aa: CASSRDSSYNEQFF

v_call: TRBV28
clone_size: few
j_call: TRBJ1-2
d_call: TRBD1
cdr3_nt: TGTGCCAGCAGTCCCCCCCGGGACAGGGGGCTCCGAGGCTACACCTTC
cdr3_aa: CASSPPRDRGLRGYTF

v_call: TRBV5-6
clone_size: NA
j_call: TRBJ1-1
d_call: NA
cdr3_nt: TGTGCCAGCAGCCCCCAGGTCGAGTTTCACACTGAAGCTTTCTTT
cdr3_aa: CASSPQVEFHTEAFF

v_call: TRBV10-2
clone_size: NA
j_call: TRBJ1-5
d_call: TRBD1
cdr3_nt: TGCGCCAGCAATGGAGGGACAGGGGATCAGCCCCAGCATTTT
cdr3_aa: CASNGGTGDQPQHF

v_call: TRBV19
clone_size: NA
j_call: TRBJ1-4
d_call: TRBD1
cdr3_nt: TGTGCCAGTAGGAACAGGGGAGGCGAAAAACTGTTTTTT
cdr3_aa: CASRNRGGEKLFF

v_call: TRBV9
clone_size: NA
j_call: TRBJ2-5
d_call: NA
cdr3_nt: TGTGCCAGCAGCGTAACTTCTCTGCGGGACCAAGAGACCCAGTACTTC
cdr3_aa: CASSVTSLRDQETQYF

v_call: TRBV5-1
clone_size: NA
j_call: TRBJ1-2
d_call: TRBD1
cdr3_nt: TGCGCCAGCAGCTCAGGACAGGGGGCTTGGGGCTACACCTTC
cdr3_aa: CASSSGQGAWGYTF

v_call: TRBV5-4
clone_size: few
j_call: TRBJ2-2
d_call: NA
cdr3_nt: TGTGCCAGCAGCTTGGATAGCCAAACCGGGGAGCTGTTTTTT
cdr3_aa: CASSLDSQTGELFF

v_call: TRBV13
clone_size: once
j_call: TRBJ1-1
d_call: NA
cdr3_nt: TGTGCCAGCAGCTTAGCGTCGAGGCGGGCCGCTGAAGCTTTCTTT
cdr3_aa: CASSLASRRAAEAFF

v_call: TRBV7-8
clone_size: NA
j_call: TRBJ2-2
d_call: TRBD2
cdr3_nt: TGTGCCAGCAGCTTAGGGTCTAGCGGGGGTCCCGGGGAGCTGTTTTTT
cdr3_aa: CASSLGSSGGPGELFF

v_call: TRBV7-2
clone_size: NA
j_call: TRBJ2-7
d_call: TRBD2
cdr3_nt: TGTGCCAGCAGCTTAACTAGCGGAGCCGCCTACGAGCAGTACTTC
cdr3_aa: CASSLTSGAAYEQYF

v_call: TRBV29-1
clone_size: NA
j_call: TRBJ2-7
d_call: TRBD2
cdr3_nt: TGCAGCGTTGAAGTGATAGCGGGAGGCGAGCAGTACTTC
cdr3_aa: CSVEVIAGGEQYF

v_call: TRBV6-5
clone_size: NA
j_call: TRBJ1-2
d_call: TRBD1
cdr3_nt: TGTGCCAGCAGTTCGTTCACAGGGGGTGACTATGGCTACACCTTC
cdr3_aa: CASSSFTGGDYGYTF

v_call: TRBV6-5
clone_size: NA
j_call: TRBJ1-2
d_call: NA
cdr3_nt: TGTGCCAGCAGTTCCCGGGACTATGGCTACACCTTC
cdr3_aa: CASSSRDYGYTF

v_call: TRBV28
clone_size: NA
j_call: TRBJ1-1
d_call: TRBD1
cdr3_nt: TGTGCCAGCAGGCGACAGGGGGAGAACACTGAAGCTTTCTTT
cdr3_aa: CASRRQGENTEAFF

v_call: TRBV29-1
clone_size: NA
j_call: TRBJ1-2
d_call: TRBD1
cdr3_nt: TGCAGCGTTATGTCAATCGGAACCCAGGGGGAGGAGTACTATGGCTACACCTTC
cdr3_aa: CSVMSIGTQGEEYYGYTF

v_call: TRBV19
clone_size: NA
j_call: TRBJ2-4
d_call: NA
cdr3_nt: TGTGCCAGTAGTGTCCTAGCCAAAAACATTCAGTACTTC
cdr3_aa: CASSVLAKNIQYF

v_call: TRBV5-1
clone_size: NA
j_call: TRBJ2-2
d_call: NA
cdr3_nt: TGCGCCAGCAGCTTTATTAGCGGAAACACCGGGGAGCTGTTTTTT
cdr3_aa: CASSFISGNTGELFF

v_call: TRBV7-2
clone_size: NA
j_call: TRBJ1-5
d_call: NA
cdr3_nt: TGTGCCAGCAGCTTAGCGAGGAACAATCAGCCCCAGCATTTT
cdr3_aa: CASSLARNNQPQHF

v_call: TRBV19
clone_size: NA
j_call: TRBJ2-1
d_call: NA
cdr3_nt: TGTGCCAGCATGAATGGGGGCAGCTACTACAATGAGCAGTTCTTC
cdr3_aa: CASMNGGSYYNEQFF

v_call: TRBV29-1
clone_size: NA
j_call: TRBJ1-1
d_call: NA
cdr3_nt: TGCAGCGTTGTAGGGGACATACTGGTAGGAACTGAAGCTTTCTTT
cdr3_aa: CSVVGDILVGTEAFF

v_call: TRBV4-1
clone_size: once
j_call: TRBJ2-7
d_call: TRBD2
cdr3_nt: TGCGCCAGCAGCCAAGATGTCAGCGGGAGGAAATCGGGCGAGCAGTACTTC
cdr3_aa: CASSQDVSGRKSGEQYF

v_call: TRBV28
clone_size: NA
j_call: TRBJ2-7
d_call: NA
cdr3_nt: TGTGCCAGCAGTTTACCGACAACCTACGAGCAGTACTTC
cdr3_aa: CASSLPTTYEQYF

v_call: TRBV18
clone_size: once
j_call: TRBJ1-2
d_call: TRBD1
cdr3_nt: TGTGCCAGCTCACCTCAACAGGGGGACCTAAACTATGGCTACACCTTC
cdr3_aa: CASSPQQGDLNYGYTF

v_call: TRBV2
clone_size: NA
j_call: TRBJ1-2
d_call: NA
cdr3_nt: TGTGCCAGCAGTGATGGCAGGGACTATGGCTACACCTTC
cdr3_aa: CASSDGRDYGYTF

v_call: TRBV5-6
clone_size: NA
j_call: TRBJ2-1
d_call: TRBD2
cdr3_nt: TGTGCCAGCAGCGTGGCAGGGACTAGCGCGTCCTACAATGAGCAGTTCTTC
cdr3_aa: CASSVAGTSASYNEQFF

v_call: TRBV28
clone_size: NA
j_call: TRBJ2-1
d_call: TRBD2
cdr3_nt: TGTGCCAGCAGTTTATGGATTAGCGGGAACCCGAGCTCCTACAATGAGCAGTTCTTC
cdr3_aa: CASSLWISGNPSSYNEQFF

v_call: TRBV25-1
clone_size: NA
j_call: TRBJ2-5
d_call: NA
cdr3_nt: TGTGCCAGCAGTGAACCGGCGCGGGGCAGGGGGAAAAAAGAGACCCAGTACTTC
cdr3_aa: CASSEPARGRGKKETQYF

v_call: TRBV28
clone_size: NA
j_call: TRBJ2-6
d_call: TRBD1
cdr3_nt: TGTGCCAGCAGTTCTCGACAGGGTGGTACTGGGGCCAACGTCCTGACTTTC
cdr3_aa: CASSSRQGGTGANVLTF

v_call: TRBV11-2
clone_size: NA
j_call: TRBJ1-2
d_call: NA
cdr3_nt: TGTGCCAGCGCCCCGGGGGGGTATGGCTACACCTTC
cdr3_aa: CASAPGGYGYTF

v_call: TRBV7-8
clone_size: NA
j_call: TRBJ2-5
d_call: NA
cdr3_nt: TGTGCCAGCAGCTTAGAAGGGGGTTCAGGGGAGACCCAGTACTTC
cdr3_aa: CASSLEGGSGETQYF

v_call: TRBV28
clone_size: NA
j_call: TRBJ2-2
d_call: NA
cdr3_nt: TGTGCCAGCAGTTTTCTCTTCCTCAACAGAGTTAACACCGGGGAGCTGTTTTTT
cdr3_aa: CASSFLFLNRVNTGELFF

v_call: TRBV18
clone_size: few
j_call: TRBJ2-7
d_call: NA
cdr3_nt: TGTGCCAGCTCACCATCTTCCTACGAGCAGTACTTC
cdr3_aa: CASSPSSYEQYF